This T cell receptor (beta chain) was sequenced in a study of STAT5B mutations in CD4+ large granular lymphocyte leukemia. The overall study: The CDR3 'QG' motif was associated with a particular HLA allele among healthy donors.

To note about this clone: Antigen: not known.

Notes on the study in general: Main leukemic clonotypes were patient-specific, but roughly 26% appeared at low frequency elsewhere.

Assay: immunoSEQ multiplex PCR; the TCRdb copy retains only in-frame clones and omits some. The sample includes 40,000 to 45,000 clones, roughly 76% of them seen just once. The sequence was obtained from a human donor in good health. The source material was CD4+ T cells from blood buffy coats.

CDR3 nucleotides: TGTGCCAGCAGCCAGGGGAACTCCTACGAGCAGTACTTC. Translated, it gives CASSQGNSYEQYF. This chain uses TRBV7-8 with TRBJ2-7, with D perhaps TRBD1 (6 bases). Trimming pared 5 bases from V and 0 bases from J, leaving 8 bases between. This CDR3 is built from 13 residues. CDR1 and CDR2 (germline): SGHVS, FQNEAQ.